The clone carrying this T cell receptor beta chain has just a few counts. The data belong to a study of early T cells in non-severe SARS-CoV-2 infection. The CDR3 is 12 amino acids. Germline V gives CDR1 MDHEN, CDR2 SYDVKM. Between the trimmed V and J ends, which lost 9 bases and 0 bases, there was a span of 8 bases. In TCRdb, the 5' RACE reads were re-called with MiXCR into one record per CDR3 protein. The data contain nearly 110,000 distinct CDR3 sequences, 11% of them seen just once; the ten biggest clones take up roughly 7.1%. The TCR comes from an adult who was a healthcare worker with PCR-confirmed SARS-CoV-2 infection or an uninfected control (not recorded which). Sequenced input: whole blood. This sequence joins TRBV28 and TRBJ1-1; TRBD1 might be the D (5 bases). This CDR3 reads CASGTVNTEAFF. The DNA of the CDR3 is TGTGCCAGTGGGACGGTGAACACTGAAGCTTTCTTT. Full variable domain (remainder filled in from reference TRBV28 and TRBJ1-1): DVKVTQSSRYLVKRTGEKVFLECVQDMDHENMFWYRQDPGLGLRLIYFSYDVKMKEKGDIPEGYSVSREKKERFSLILESASTNQTSMYLCASGTVNTEAFFGQGTRLTVV.